A single sample is the source of the 32 T cell receptor beta chains below, sequenced in a study of cytomegalovirus exposure and HLA in healthy donors. The PCR ran on 60 Vbeta and 13 Jbeta primers. TCRdb keeps only in-frame clones here, not all; method: immunoSEQ multiplex PCR. The sample includes around 180,000 clones, around 86% of them seen just once. The specimen sequenced was PBMCs. These receptors came from a woman aged 18-35 years in good health and CMV-seronegative.

This chain links TRBV7-8 with TRBJ2-2; D not certain. V gave up 1 base and J gave up 2 bases, with 11 bases separating them. This CDR3 has 16 residues. Germline CDR1 and CDR2: SGHVS and FQNEAQ. The DNA for the CDR3 is TGTGCCAGCAGCTTAGTACGGGTTTTTAACACCGGGGAGCTGTTTTTT. This sequence encodes CASSLVRVFNTGELFF.

The chain joins TRBV10-1 to TRBJ2-1; tentatively, D is TRBD2 (6 bases). Germline-derived CDR1 and CDR2 are WNHNN and SYGVQD (reference sequence). This CDR3 spans 14 amino acids. The V gene lost 6 bases and the J gene lost 8 bases, with 17 bases spanning the gap. CDR3 protein: CASRVRDSAHEQFF. The CDR3 DNA reads TGCGCCAGCAGGGTTCGGGACTCAGCGCATGAGCAGTTCTTC.

The rearrangement links TRBV4-1 to TRBJ1-4; no firm D call. Germline lookup yields CDR1 MGHRA and CDR2 YSYEKL. V shed 0 bases and J shed 5 bases, with 13 bases lying between them. The CDR3 spans 16 residues. As DNA, the CDR3 is TGCGCCAGCAGCCAAGATTATGGGCAGCTCAATGAAAAACTGTTTTTT. Protein: CASSQDYGQLNEKLFF.

The rearrangement links TRBV6-5 to TRBJ2-2; maybe TRBD1 (6 bases). CDR1 is MNHEY, CDR2 SVGAGI, per germline. This CDR3 has 15 residues. Deletions cut 6 bases from V and 2 bases from J, with 13 bases between. CDR3 coding DNA: TGTGCCAGCAGCTCTTGGACAGCTAACACCGGGGAGCTGTTTTTT. Translating it yields CASSSWTANTGELFF.

V and J are TRBV21-1 and TRBJ1-5; whether TRBD1, the table's D call, matches the DNA was not checked. TRBV21-1 is an annotated pseudogene. The CDR3 is 16 amino acids. The CDR3 region is CARDFPGQGVLQPQHF. The DNA for the CDR3 is TGTGCCCGAGATTTTCCGGGACAGGGAGTTCTTCAGCCCCAGCATTTT.

V gene TRBV18 combines with J gene TRBJ1-2; 8 bases are shared with TRBD1. With V trimmed by 1 base and J by 7 bases, 5 bases remained unmatched. CDR1 and CDR2 (germline): KGHSH, LQKENI. The CDR3 length is 14 residues. CDR3 sequence: CASSPQDRESGYTF. For the CDR3, the DNA is TGTGCCAGCTCACCACAGGACAGGGAGTCTGGCTACACCTTC.

The rearrangement joins TRBV6-5 to TRBJ2-7, with D maybe TRBD1 (5 bases). Trimming removed 5 bases from V and 1 base from J, with 12 bases in between. The length of the CDR3 is 14 residues. Germline CDR1 is MNHEY and CDR2 is SVGAGI. In DNA, the CDR3 is TGTGCCAGCAGTCCCCAGGGCCCATCCTACGAGCAGTACTTC. Protein: CASSPQGPSYEQYF.

The J gene is TRBJ2-7, the V gene TRBV18; 12 bases are a match to TRBD2. V gave up 3 bases and J gave up 6 bases; unmatched junction bases: 9. The CDR3 is 16 amino acids. Per the germline V gene, CDR1 is KGHSH and CDR2 is LQKENI. CDR3: CASSPPTSGRTPEQYF. The CDR3 nucleotides are TGTGCCAGCTCACCTCCGACTAGCGGGAGAACTCCCGAGCAGTACTTC. The full variable domain, with the rest looked up from reference TRBV18 and TRBJ2-7, is NAGVMQNPRHLVRRRGQEARLRCSPMKGHSHVYWYRQLPEEGLKFMVYLQKENIIDESGMPKERFSAEFPKEGPSILRIQQVVRGDSAAYFCASSPPTSGRTPEQYFGPGTRLTVT.

V and J are TRBV5-1 and TRBJ2-3; D is perhaps TRBD1 (5 bases). V shed 7 bases and J shed 2 bases, with 8 bases lying between them. The germline CDR1 and CDR2 sequences are SGHRS and YFSETQ. The CDR3 is 12 residues long. CDR3 DNA sequence: TGCGCCAGCCGACAGCTCACAGATACGCAGTATTTT. Translated: CASRQLTDTQYF.

This chain joins TRBV2 and TRBJ2-1; 14 positions match TRBD2. The junction had 6 bases not matched to a gene; V was cut back by 8 bases and J by 0 bases. The CDR3 contains 17 residues. Germline V gene lookup returns CDR1 SNHLY and CDR2 FYNNEI. This CDR3 is CASAGLAGDISYNEQFF. CDR3 nucleotides: TGTGCCAGCGCGGGACTAGCGGGAGATATCTCCTACAATGAGCAGTTCTTC.

The chain uses TRBV5-1 and TRBJ2-7; tentative D call: TRBD2 (6 bases). Trimming left V 6 bases short and J 5 bases short, with 15 bases between. The CDR3 extends over 13 amino acids. In germline, CDR1 is SGHRS, CDR2 YFSETQ. The CDR3 DNA is TGCGCCAGCAATCTTGGGGGGATCGACGAGCAGTACTTC. It encodes CASNLGGIDEQYF.

The genes are TRBV7-3 and TRBJ2-1; 10 bases map to TRBD1. The germline V gene has CDR1 SGHTA and CDR2 FQGTGA. The CDR3 sequence is 15 residues long. V lost 2 bases and J lost 5; bases outside the gene matches: 3. The CDR3 DNA reads as TGTGCCAGCAGCTTAGCGGGACAGGGGAACAATGAGCAGTTCTTC. This sequence encodes CASSLAGQGNNEQFF. The full variable domain, completed using reference TRBV7-3 and TRBJ2-1, is GAGVSQTPSNKVTEKGKYVELRCDPISGHTALYWYRQSLGQGPEFLIYFQGTGAADDSGLPNDRFFAVRPEGSVSTLKIQRTERGDSAVYLCASSLAGQGNNEQFFGPGTRLTVL.

This clone has only a few counts. This chain joins TRBV4-1 and TRBJ2-1, with 14 bases matching TRBD2. J was trimmed by 5 bases and V by 4 bases; bases with no gene match: 16. This CDR3 comprises 20 residues. Germline loops: CDR1 MGHRA, CDR2 YSYEKL. This chain's CDR3 is CASSLKGARSGLAGDNEQFF. CDR3 sequence (DNA): TGCGCCAGCAGCCTAAAAGGGGCACGGTCGGGACTAGCGGGGGACAATGAGCAGTTCTTC.

The V and J genes are TRBV10-3 and TRBJ2-7, with 7 bases identical to TRBD2. The J segment lost 0 bases and the V segment lost 6 bases, leaving 5 bases of the junction unmatched. This CDR3 has 14 amino acids. Germline V gene data show CDR1 as ENHRY and CDR2 as SYGVKD. CDR3 region: CAISLGGSSYEQYF. The CDR3 DNA reads TGTGCCATCAGCCTCGGGGGGAGCTCCTACGAGCAGTACTTC.

This clone has just a few counts. The chain joins TRBV6-1 to TRBJ1-2; possibly TRBD1 for D (6 bases). The CDR3 loop spans 13 amino acids. Deletions cut 2 bases from V and 9 bases from J, with 13 bases between. Germline V lookup: CDR1 MNHNS, CDR2 SASEGT. The chain's CDR3 is CASSEMGAKSYTF. DNA of the CDR3: TGTGCCAGCAGTGAAATGGGGGCCAAAAGCTACACCTTC.

The chain carries TRBV18 and TRBJ2-7; D remains unclear. This CDR3 has 14 residues. CDR1 and CDR2 from the germline V gene are KGHSH and LQKENI. V was cut by 2 bases and J by 0 bases, with 8 bases left in between. CDR3 nucleotides: TGTGCCAGCTCACCAGAGTGGAGCTCCTACGAGCAGTACTTC. It is translated as CASSPEWSSYEQYF.

The rearrangement uses TRBV28 and TRBJ2-1; D uncertain. The germline V gene encodes CDR1 MDHEN and CDR2 SYDVKM. V lost 3 bases to trimming and J lost 0 bases, with 18 bases between them. The CDR3 contains 18 residues. The DNA of the CDR3 is TGTGCCAGCAGTTTTGTCCCCCCGACTTTCGCCTCCTACAATGAGCAGTTCTTC. This codes for CASSFVPPTFASYNEQFF.

The chain carries TRBV2 and TRBJ2-7; no clear D gene. The length of the CDR3 is 11 residues. Germline V gene sequence: CDR1 SNHLY, CDR2 FYNNEI. Trimming took 2 bases from V and 5 from J, leaving 4 bases between them. The CDR3 DNA reads TGTGCCAGCAGTGAATATAACGAGCAGTACTTC. This encodes CASSEYNEQYF.

The chain carries TRBV5-4 and TRBJ2-1; 10 bases are shared with TRBD2. This CDR3 comprises 15 residues. Germline V lookup: CDR1 SGHNT, CDR2 YYREEE (reference sequence). Trimming took 2 bases from V and 9 from J; bases not matched to a gene: 8. The CDR3 here is CASSLAGGPGIEQFF. The CDR3 coding sequence is TGTGCCAGCAGCTTAGCGGGAGGGCCGGGGATTGAGCAGTTCTTC.

This chain links TRBV5-1 with TRBJ2-3; 9 nucleotides align to TRBD1. The CDR3 has 15 residues. The V and J ends lost 3 bases and 2 bases, in that order; junction bases with no gene match: 4. Germline V gene data show CDR1 as SGHRS and CDR2 as YFSETQ. The CDR3 DNA follows: TGCGCCAGCAGCTCCGGGACAGGGTACACAGATACGCAGTATTTT. Amino acid sequence: CASSSGTGYTDTQYF.

This clone was seen a few times. The chain combines TRBV5-1 with TRBJ2-7; D perhaps matches TRBD2 (6 bases). Per germline, CDR1 SGHRS and CDR2 YFSETQ. The CDR3 is 16 residues long. V was shortened by 1 base and J by 1 base, with 15 bases between the two germline ends. As DNA, the CDR3 is TGCGCCAGCAGCTTGCCGCGGGGCAGCTTATCCTACGAGCAGTACTTC. This gives the protein CASSLPRGSLSYEQYF.

The J gene is TRBJ2-4, the V gene TRBV7-9, with D possibly being TRBD1 (6 bases). V lost 3 bases and J lost 5, with 11 bases in between. Germline assignment: CDR1 SEHNR and CDR2 FQNEAQ (reference sequence). This CDR3 is built from 14 residues. CDR3 sequence (DNA): TGTGCCAGCAGCTTTTCAGGGGACGAAAACATTCAGTACTTC. The encoded protein is CASSFSGDENIQYF.

As to this clone: At one end the junction does not follow the germline gene, possibly because of a read error. The chain has TRBV7-9 and TRBJ1-2; unclear D gene. CDR3 length equals 13 residues. Germline-derived CDR1 and CDR2 are SEHNR and FQNEAQ (reference sequence). The CDR3 nucleotides are TGTTCCAGCAGCGTAGGGCAAAACTATGGCTACACCTTC. Translation gives CSSSVGQNYGYTF.

This chain uses TRBV27 with TRBJ2-7, with D possibly being TRBD1 (5 bases). The germline V and J ends were trimmed by 3 bases and 3 bases, with 15 bases remaining between them. The germline V gene has CDR1 MNHEY and CDR2 SMNVEV (reference sequence). The CDR3 has 15 residues. The CDR3 DNA follows: TGTGCCAGCAGTTTTAGGGGTTTGGGGAACTACGAGCAGTACTTC. Translation: CASSFRGLGNYEQYF.

The chain links TRBV7-9 to TRBJ2-3, with TRBD2 matching 11 bases. This CDR3 has 16 amino acids. Unmatched junction bases numbered 5, after V lost 5 bases and J lost 1 base. CDR1 and CDR2 from the germline V gene are SEHNR and FQNEAQ (reference sequence). Here the CDR3 DNA reads TGTGCCAGCAGCGGAACTAGCGGGGGTCGCACAGATACGCAGTATTTT. Encoded protein: CASSGTSGGRTDTQYF.

The CDR3 reads CASSLGGDRSYEQYF. CDR3 in DNA: TGTGCCAGCAGCTTAGGGGGGGACAGATCCTACGAGCAGTACTTC. The chain is built from TRBV7-8 and TRBJ2-7, with D possibly being TRBD1 (7 bases). Per the germline V gene, CDR1 is SGHVS and CDR2 is FQNEAQ. Trimming took 1 base from V and 1 from J, leaving 11 bases between them. There are 15 residues in the CDR3.

Concerning this clone itself: A read error may account for a junction end that differs from germline. The V call is TRBV2, the J call TRBJ1-4; weak D call: TRBD1 (6 bases). This CDR3 region has 14 residues. The germline CDR1 and CDR2 sequences are SNHLY and FYNNEI. CDR3 residues: CASRQGPTNEKLFF. CDR3 in DNA: TGTGCCAGCAGACAGGGACCAACGAATGAAAAACTGTTTTTT.

The chain couples TRBV11-2 to TRBJ2-6, with 8 bases aligning to TRBD1. CDR1 and CDR2 from the germline V gene are SGHAT and FQNNGV. The CDR3 spans 15 residues. After removal of 4 bases from V and 2 bases from J, the junction contained 1 base not matched to a gene. The CDR3 nucleotides are TGTGCCAGCAGCTCACAGGGGGCTGGGGCCAACGTCCTGACTTTC. Translation: CASSSQGAGANVLTF.

In this sample, this clone turned up a few times. The chain couples TRBV7-2 to TRBJ1-1; possible D gene TRBD1, 5 bases. The CDR3 length is 13 residues. The V gene lost 2 bases and the J gene lost 1 base, with 5 bases spanning the gap. Germline CDR1 reads SGHTA; CDR2 reads FQGNSA. The CDR3 nucleotides read TGTGCCAGCAGCTTACAGGGGAACACTGAAGCTTTCTTT. Amino acids: CASSLQGNTEAFF.

V and J are TRBV30 and TRBJ2-7; 8 bases agree with TRBD2. The CDR3 contains 15 residues. V gave up 2 bases and J gave up 3 bases; unmatched junction bases: 9. CDR1 and CDR2 from the germline V gene are GTSNPN and SVGIG (reference sequence). This chain's CDR3 is CAWSPRREEIYEQYF. CDR3 DNA: TGTGCCTGGAGTCCTCGGCGGGAGGAAATCTACGAGCAGTACTTC.

The genes are TRBV4-2 and TRBJ2-2; 16 bases match TRBD2. Germline V gene sequence: CDR1 LGHNA, CDR2 YNFKEQ. The CDR3 runs to 16 residues. Losses at the gene ends were 5 bases for V and 6 bases for J; bases not matched to a gene: 3. The CDR3 DNA is TGTGCCAGCAGCACGGGACTAGCGGGAGGGTCCGGGGAGCTGTTTTTT. It codes for CASSTGLAGGSGELFF.

The chain links TRBV7-9 to TRBJ1-3; possibly TRBD1 for D (6 bases). Trimming took off 2 bases at V and 2 bases at J, with 13 bases between the two ends. The germline gives CDR1 SEHNR, CDR2 FQNEAQ (reference sequence). The CDR3 has 16 residues. The CDR3 loop is CASSLYRDKTGNTIYF. The CDR3 DNA reads as TGTGCCAGCAGCTTATACCGGGACAAGACTGGAAACACCATATATTTT.